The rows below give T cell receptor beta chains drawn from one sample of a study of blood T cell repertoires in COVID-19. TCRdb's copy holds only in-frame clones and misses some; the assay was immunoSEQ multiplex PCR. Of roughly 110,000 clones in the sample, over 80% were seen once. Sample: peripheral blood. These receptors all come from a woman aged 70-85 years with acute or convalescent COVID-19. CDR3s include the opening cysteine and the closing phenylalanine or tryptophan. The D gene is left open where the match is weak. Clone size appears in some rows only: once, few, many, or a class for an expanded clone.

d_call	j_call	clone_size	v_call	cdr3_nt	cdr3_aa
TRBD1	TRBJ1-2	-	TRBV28	TGTGCCAGCATTCAACCAGGGGGCGCCTATGGCTACACCTTC	CASIQPGGAYGYTF
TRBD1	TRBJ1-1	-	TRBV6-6	TGTGCCAGCAGTTACTCGAGACAGGGTAGGGGAAAAGCTTTCTTT	CASSYSRQGRGKAFF
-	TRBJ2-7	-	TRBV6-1	TGTGCCAGCAGTTCGTCAGCCTCTGCTCCGGGTGAGCAGTACTTC	CASSSSASAPGEQYF
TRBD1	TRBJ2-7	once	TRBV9	TGTGCCAGCAGCGTAGGGGGACAGGGAGGAGAGCAGTACTTC	CASSVGGQGGEQYF
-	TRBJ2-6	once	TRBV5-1	TGCGCCAGCAGCTTGGGACAGCTCTCTGGGGCCAACGTCCTGACTTTC	CASSLGQLSGANVLTF
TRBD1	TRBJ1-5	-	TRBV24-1	TGTGCCACCAGTGATTCGGACAGGGAAAGCAATCAGCCCCAGCATTTT	CATSDSDRESNQPQHF
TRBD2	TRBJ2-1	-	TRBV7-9	TGTGCCAGCAGCCGGGACTACCATGAGCAGTTCTTC	CASSRDYHEQFF
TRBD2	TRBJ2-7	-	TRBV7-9	TGTGCCCCTTTGTGGCGGGGGATTAAATACGAGCAGTACTTC	CAPLWRGIKYEQYF
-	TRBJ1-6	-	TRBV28	TGTGCCAGCACCCCTCCCGGGAATTCACCCCTCCACTTT	CASTPPGNSPLHF
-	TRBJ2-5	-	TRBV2	TGTGCCAGCAGTGAAGCTCGGGGGGAGACCCAGTACTTC	CASSEARGETQYF
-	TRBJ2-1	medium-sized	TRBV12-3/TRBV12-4	TGTGCCAGCACTTATAGCTCCTACAATGAGCAGTTCTTC	CASTYSSYNEQFF
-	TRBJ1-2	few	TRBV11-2	TGTGCCAGCAGCTTAGGGCGGGGGGGAGACTATGGCTACACCTTC	CASSLGRGGDYGYTF
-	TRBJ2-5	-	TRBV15	TGTGCCACCAGCAGCATCAAAGAGACCCAGTACTTC	CATSSIKETQYF
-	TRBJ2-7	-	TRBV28	TGTGCCAGCAGTTTCACAGGGACCGGCGAGCAGTACTTC	CASSFTGTGEQYF
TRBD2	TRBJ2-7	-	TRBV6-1	TGTGCCAGCAGTGAAAGCGGGAGGGCCCACGAGCAGTACTTC	CASSESGRAHEQYF
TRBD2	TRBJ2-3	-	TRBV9	TGTGCCAGCAGCCCTCTAGCGGGCTCACGGGGAGATACGCAGTATTTT	CASSPLAGSRGDTQYF
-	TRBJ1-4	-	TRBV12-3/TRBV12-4	TGTGCCAGCAGTTTCGAGCTAAATGAAAAACTGTTTTTT	CASSFELNEKLFF
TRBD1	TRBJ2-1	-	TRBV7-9	TGTGCCAGCAGCTTCCGGACAGGGGATTCCCAGACCTCCTACAATGAGCAGTTCTTC	CASSFRTGDSQTSYNEQFF
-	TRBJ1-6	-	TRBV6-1	TGTGCCAGCAGTGAAGTCCGGGTTTCACCCCTCCACTTT	CASSEVRVSPLHF
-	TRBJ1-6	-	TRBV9	TGTGCCAGCAGCACCGCCGATGGAGGGTTCACCTATAATTCACCCCTCCACTTT	CASSTADGGFTYNSPLHF
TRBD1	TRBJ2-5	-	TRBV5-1	TGCGCCAGCAGCCTACAGGGGGCGGAGGAGACCCAGTACTTC	CASSLQGAEETQYF
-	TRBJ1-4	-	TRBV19	TGTGCCAGTAGATCGGGACACTCTGCAACTAATGAAAAACTGTTTTTT	CASRSGHSATNEKLFF
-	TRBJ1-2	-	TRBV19	TGTGCCAGTAGCACGGGTGGACAGACCTACTATGGCTACACCTTC	CASSTGGQTYYGYTF
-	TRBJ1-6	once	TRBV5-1	TGCGCCAGCAGAGGGGGAGATAATTCACCCCTCCACTTT	CASRGGDNSPLHF
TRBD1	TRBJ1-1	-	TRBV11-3	TGTGCCAGCAGCTTAGGGGCAGGGGGCCGAGCTTTCTTT	CASSLGAGGRAFF
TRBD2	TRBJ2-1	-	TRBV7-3	TGTGCCAGCAGCCTCCCGGGAGCGGGGGGGTGGAATGAGCAGTTCTTC	CASSLPGAGGWNEQFF
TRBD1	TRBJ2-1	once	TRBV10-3	TGTGCCATCAGTGCAGGGACAGGCAATGAGCAGTTCTTC	CAISAGTGNEQFF
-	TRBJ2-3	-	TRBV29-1	TGCAGCGTTGAGGGGGCAGGGGAAGGTTCGACAGATACGCAGTATTTT	CSVEGAGEGSTDTQYF
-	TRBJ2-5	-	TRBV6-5	TGTGCCAGCAGAACCCGGGAGTGGGAGACCCAGTACTTC	CASRTREWETQYF
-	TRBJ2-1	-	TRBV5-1	TGCGCCAGCAGCCAAAACAGTGTCCCTATGAATGAGCAGTTCTTC	CASSQNSVPMNEQFF
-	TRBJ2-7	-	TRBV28	TGTGCCAGCACCCTGGGGGGCTACGAGCAGTACTTC	CASTLGGYEQYF
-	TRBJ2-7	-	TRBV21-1	TGTGCCAGCAGCAAAGCCGGGACTAGCGGGGCTACCTACGAGCAGTACTTC	CASSKAGTSGATYEQYF
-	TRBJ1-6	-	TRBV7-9	TGTGCCAGCAGCCAGACAGGACCGGATTCACCCCTCCACTTT	CASSQTGPDSPLHF
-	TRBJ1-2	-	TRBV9	TGTGCCAGCAGCATACAGGGAGCAGGTGGCTACACCTTC	CASSIQGAGGYTF
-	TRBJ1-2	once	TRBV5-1	TGCGCCAGCAGTCCCAACCCAGGGGCCGCTAACTATGGCTACACCTTC	CASSPNPGAANYGYTF
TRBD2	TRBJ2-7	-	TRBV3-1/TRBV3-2	TGTGCCAGCAGCCAGGGTATCAGCGGGGGGCACTACGAGCAGTACTTC	CASSQGISGGHYEQYF
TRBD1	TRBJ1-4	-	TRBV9	TGTGCCAGCAGCGGCGGGACAGCTGCAACTAATGAAAAACTGTTTTTT	CASSGGTAATNEKLFF
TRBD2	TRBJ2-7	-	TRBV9	TGTGCCAGCAGCGTAGGGGGGGGGAACTCCTACGAGCAGTACTTC	CASSVGGGNSYEQYF
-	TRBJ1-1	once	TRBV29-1	TGCAGCGTGGGGAGGGGCTTAAACACTGAAGCTTTCTTT	CSVGRGLNTEAFF
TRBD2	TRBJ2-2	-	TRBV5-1	TGCGCCAGCAGCTTTGCTAGCGGGGGGAACACCGGGGAGCTGTTTTTT	CASSFASGGNTGELFF
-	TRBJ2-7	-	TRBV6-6	TGTGCCAGCACACTAGATGGATACGAGCAGTACTTC	CASTLDGYEQYF
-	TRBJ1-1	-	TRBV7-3	TGTGCCAGCAGCGCGACAGTGAACACTGAAGCTTTCTTT	CASSATVNTEAFF
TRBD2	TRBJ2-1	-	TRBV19	TGTGCCAGTAGTTCACTAGCGTACAATGAGCAGTTCTTC	CASSSLAYNEQFF
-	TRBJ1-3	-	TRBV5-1	TGCGCCAGCAGCTCCGGAGGGCAGTCACCTGGAAACACCATATATTTT	CASSSGGQSPGNTIYF
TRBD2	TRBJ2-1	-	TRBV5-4	TGTGCCAGCGGAGCGGGAGGGCAATTTGATGAGCAGTTCTTC	CASGAGGQFDEQFF
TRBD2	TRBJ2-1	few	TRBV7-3	TGTGCCAGCAGTGAGTTAGCGGGAGCACAGTTCTTC	CASSELAGAQFF
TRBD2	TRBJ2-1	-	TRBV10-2	TGCGCCAGCTCTGGGACTAGCGGGAGCAATGAGCAGTTCTTC	CASSGTSGSNEQFF
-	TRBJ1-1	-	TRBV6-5	TGTGCCAGCACCGCAGGGGTTATGAACACTGAAGCTTTCTTT	CASTAGVMNTEAFF
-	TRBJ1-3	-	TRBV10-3	TGTGCCATCAGTGGCGGCCCCGCGAACTCTGGAAACACCATATATTTT	CAISGGPANSGNTIYF
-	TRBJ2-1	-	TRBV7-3	TGTGCCAGCAGCTTAAACGGGATAAATGAGCAGTTCTTC	CASSLNGINEQFF
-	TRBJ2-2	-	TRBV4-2	TGTGCCAGCAGCCAAGGAACTACGAACACCGGGGAGCTGTTTTTT	CASSQGTTNTGELFF
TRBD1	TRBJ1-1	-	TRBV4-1	TGCGCCAGCAGCCAATCGATACCGGGACAGTTGAACACTGAAGCTTTCTTT	CASSQSIPGQLNTEAFF
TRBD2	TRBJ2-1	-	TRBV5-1	TGCGCCAGCAGCTTTACCGGGACTAGCGGTTTCAATGAGCAGTTCTTC	CASSFTGTSGFNEQFF
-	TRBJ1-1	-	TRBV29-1	TGCAGCGTGGCCGGGGAGAGGGACACTGAAGCTTTCTTT	CSVAGERDTEAFF